Below, 20 T cell receptor beta chains from the same sample are listed, as sequenced in a study of chemoradiotherapy in HPV16-positive cancers. Using immunoSEQ multiplex PCR, the repertoire was profiled, and TCRdb retains in-frame clones only, with some absent. The sample lists about 1,300 clones; 80% to 90% were seen once. The sequences come from tumor tissue, collected from a patient who underwent chemoradiotherapy. The receptors shown here come from a human donor with HPV-associated anogenital cancer.

The J gene is TRBJ1-4, the V gene TRBV6-1, with D possibly matching TRBD1 (5 bases). CDR1 is MNHNS and CDR2 is SASEGT in the germline V gene. The CDR3 sequence is 15 residues long. With 3 bases removed from V and 6 bases from J, the gap between germline ends came to 14 bases. CDR3 sequence: CASSDIGGTDEKLFF. DNA for the CDR3: TGTGCCAGCAGTGATATTGGGGGAACGGATGAAAAACTGTTTTTT.

In its sample, this clone was seen once. The chain uses TRBV27 and TRBJ2-5; D uncertain. Germline loops: CDR1 MNHEY, CDR2 SMNVEV (reference sequence). The CDR3 extends over 15 amino acids. The V gene lost 8 bases and the J gene lost 1 base, with 17 bases spanning the gap. The CDR3 DNA is TGTGCCAGCCAACGGTCCCCCGGGTTCCAAGAGACCCAGTACTTC. It translates to CASQRSPGFQETQYF.

V and J are TRBV19 and TRBJ2-7; the D is unclear. The germline CDR1 and CDR2 sequences are LNHDA and SQIVND (reference sequence). V was pared by 10 bases and J by 0 bases, with 16 bases between. CDR3 length equals 14 residues. CDR3 in DNA: TGTGCCACCCAGCAAATTGGTAGCTCCTACGAGCAGTACTTC. Protein product: CATQQIGSSYEQYF.

The V and J genes are TRBV29-1 and TRBJ2-3; 10 positions match TRBD2. The trim removed 4 bases at V and 2 bases at J, leaving 9 bases unmatched. Germline loops: CDR1 SQVTM, CDR2 ANQGSEA. The CDR3 covers 16 residues. This CDR3 reads CSVGTSGMGATDTQYF. DNA for the CDR3: TGCAGCGTTGGGACTAGCGGCATGGGTGCCACAGATACGCAGTATTTT.

V and J are TRBV7-9 and TRBJ1-2, with D possibly matching TRBD1 (5 bases). There are 11 residues in the CDR3. The V gene's germline CDR1 is SEHNR and CDR2 FQNEAQ (reference sequence). The ends were cut back, 0 bases at V and 14 bases at J, with 10 bases in the middle. This chain's CDR3 is CASSLAGAGTF. The CDR3 DNA reads as TGTGCCAGCAGCTTAGCAGGGGCTGGGACCTTC.

V is TRBV29-1 and J is TRBJ2-3, with 9 bases fitting TRBD1. Unmatched junction bases numbered 7, after V lost 4 bases and J lost 5 bases. This CDR3 is 14 amino acids long. The V gene's germline CDR1 is SQVTM and CDR2 ANQGSEA. The CDR3 DNA sequence: TGCAGCGTTGCTACAGGGGGCTCGGGAGATACGCAGTATTTT. This encodes CSVATGGSGDTQYF.

V gene TRBV19 combines with J gene TRBJ1-4; TRBD1 agrees at 8 bases. Trimming removed 5 bases from V and 7 bases from J; junction bases left unmatched: 3. The CDR3 is 13 amino acids. Germline-derived CDR1 and CDR2 are LNHDA and SQIVND (reference sequence). DNA for the CDR3: TGTGCCAGTAGTTCGGACAGGGCTGAAAAACTGTTTTTT. Translating it yields CASSSDRAEKLFF.

This clone was seen a few times. The chain is built from TRBV4-1 and TRBJ1-2, with 7 bases lining up with TRBD1. The CDR3 has 16 residues. Germline CDR1 and CDR2: MGHRA and YSYEKL. Trimming cost V 4 bases and J 0 bases; bases outside gene matches: 8. CDR3 in amino acids: CASSLTQGVTNYGYTF. In nucleotides, the CDR3 is TGCGCCAGCAGCCTCACCCAGGGGGTTACTAACTATGGCTACACCTTC.

The rearrangement links TRBV5-5 to TRBJ2-3; D remains unclear. V was clipped by 1 base and J by 2 bases, with 8 bases between them. The CDR3 is made up of 14 amino acids. CDR1 is SGHKS and CDR2 is YYEKEE in the germline V gene (reference sequence). The CDR3 loop is CASSLRENTDTQYF. The CDR3, as DNA: TGTGCCAGCAGCTTGCGCGAAAACACAGATACGCAGTATTTT.

The rearrangement links TRBV28 to TRBJ1-2; no clear D gene. V gave up 2 bases and J gave up 8 bases, with 15 bases separating them. From germline, CDR1 is MDHEN and CDR2 SYDVKM. The CDR3 totals 14 residues. The CDR3 coding sequence is TGTGCCAGCAGTTTAGATCTGGGAACTAACGGCTACACCTTC. Amino acid sequence: CASSLDLGTNGYTF.

J is TRBJ2-7 and V is TRBV19; 10 bases match TRBD1. Germline CDR1 is LNHDA and CDR2 is SQIVND (reference sequence). Trimming at V came to 10 bases and at J to 7 bases, leaving 13 bases not matched to a gene. The CDR3 sequence is 14 residues long. The CDR3 is CATNPGTGVSEQYF. Written as DNA, the CDR3 is TGTGCCACCAACCCCGGGACAGGGGTAAGTGAGCAGTACTTC. The whole variable domain, remainder taken from reference TRBV19 and TRBJ2-7, is DGGITQSPKYLFRKEGQNVTLSCEQNLNHDAMYWYRQDPGQGLRLIYYSQIVNDFQKGDIAEGYSVSREKKESFPLTVTSAQKNPTAFYLCATNPGTGVSEQYFGPGTRLTVT.

The chain links TRBV6-4 to TRBJ2-1; possibly TRBD1 for D (6 bases). This CDR3 has 13 amino acids. With 3 bases removed from V and 5 bases from J, the gap between germline ends came to 8 bases. Germline V lookup: CDR1 MRHNA, CDR2 SNTAGT. Here the CDR3 reads CASSEGAHNEQFF. The CDR3 DNA reads TGTGCCAGCAGTGAGGGGGCGCACAATGAGCAGTTCTTC.

This chain links TRBV5-1 with TRBJ2-1; perhaps D is TRBD1 or TRBD2 (5 bases each). This CDR3 region has 14 residues. V lost 5 bases and J lost 6, with 15 bases in between. Germline lookup yields CDR1 SGHRS and CDR2 YFSETQ. The chain's CDR3 is CASSRKAGANEQFF. The CDR3 DNA follows: TGCGCCAGCAGTCGGAAGGCCGGGGCCAATGAGCAGTTCTTC. Complete variable domain (other parts from reference TRBV5-1 and TRBJ2-1): KAGVTQTPRYLIKTRGQQVTLSCSPISGHRSVSWYQQTPGQGLQFLFEYFSETQRNKGNFPGRFSGRQFSNSRSEMNVSTLELGDSALYLCASSRKAGANEQFFGPGTRLTVL.

This clone has only one observation. The chain couples TRBV6-4 to TRBJ1-3, with TRBD1 identical over 9 bases. This CDR3 has 16 residues. Germline trimming cut 9 bases from V and 1 base from J; bases unmatched to any gene: 10. Germline CDR1 MRHNA, CDR2 SNTAGT. This CDR3 reads CARSTGGADSGNTIYF. In nucleotides, the CDR3 is TGTGCCAGGAGCACAGGGGGCGCTGATTCTGGAAACACCATATATTTT.

This clone was seen a single time. The chain joins TRBV30 to TRBJ1-1; D uncertain. This CDR3 region has 16 residues. From germline, CDR1 is GTSNPN and CDR2 SVGIG (reference sequence). Trimming stripped 0 bases from V and 0 bases from J, with 14 bases between. The CDR3 DNA is TGTGCCTGGAGTGTACGAGTCGGCAGATTGAACACTGAAGCTTTCTTT. Amino acid sequence: CAWSVRVGRLNTEAFF.

The DNA of the CDR3 is TGTGCCAGCAGCTTTTCAGGGTTTCCCACAGATACGCAGTATTTT. Protein sequence: CASSFSGFPTDTQYF. The chain links TRBV7-8 to TRBJ2-3; tentative D call: TRBD1 (5 bases). CDR1 is SGHVS, CDR2 FQNEAQ, per germline. The CDR3 loop spans 15 amino acids. V was cut by 3 bases and J by 2 bases, with 12 bases left in between. Full variable domain (missing parts from reference TRBV7-8 and TRBJ2-3): GAGVSQSPRYKVAKRGQDVALRCDPISGHVSLFWYQQALGQGPEFLTYFQNEAQLDKSGLPSDRFFAERPEGSVSTLKIQRTQQEDSAVYLCASSFSGFPTDTQYFGPGTRLTVL.

V usage is TRBV27 and J usage is TRBJ1-2; a weak D match, TRBD1 (6 bases). The CDR3 has 15 residues. Germline CDR1 reads MNHEY; CDR2 reads SMNVEV (reference sequence). V dropped 0 bases and J dropped 7 bases, with 15 bases sitting between them. CDR3 region: CASSLSGTRAGGYTF. CDR3 DNA sequence: TGTGCCAGCAGTTTATCCGGGACACGGGCGGGTGGCTACACCTTC.

The chain couples TRBV30 to TRBJ1-2; D not resolved. Germline CDR1 GTSNPN, CDR2 SVGIG (reference sequence). The CDR3 has 12 amino acids. V lost 5 bases to trimming and J lost 3 bases, with 10 bases between them. This CDR3 reads CAWSPVHYGYTF. As DNA, the CDR3 is TGTGCCTGGTCGCCGGTCCACTATGGCTACACCTTC.

The chain has TRBV5-4 and TRBJ2-5; 10 positions agree with TRBD1. The CDR3 covers 16 residues. Trimming removed 3 bases from V and 9 bases from J; junction bases left unmatched: 14. Germline CDR1 and CDR2: SGHNT and YYREEE (reference sequence). Here the CDR3 DNA reads TGTGCCAGCAGCTCAGGACAGGGGGATCCAAGAGTGGCCCAGTACTTC. It yields the protein CASSSGQGDPRVAQYF.

This clone was observed once. The chain carries TRBV14 and TRBJ2-1; D is unclear. Trimming removed 1 base at V and 9 bases at J, with 13 bases between. The germline V gene has CDR1 SGHDN and CDR2 FVKESK. The CDR3 length is 14 residues. CDR3 loop: CASSQVRFFGEQFF. The CDR3 nucleotides are TGTGCCAGCAGCCAAGTCCGGTTTTTCGGTGAGCAGTTCTTC.